This T cell receptor (beta chain) comes out of a study of human CD4 T cells and Enterobacteriaceae. The wider study: Heat-inactivated E. coli, K. pneumoniae, E. aerogenes, S. flexneri, S. sonnei, S. typhimurium, S. aureus stimulated cells.

After roughly 6-7 days, proliferating activated T cells were FACS-sorted as CFSE-low CD25+ ICOS+ cells. At a 2:1 ratio, CFSE-labeled memory CD4+ T cells were cultured with irradiated autologous monocytes pulsed with antigen. The memory gate held CD4+ cells that were not CD45RA+CCR7+CD95- naive cells, over 95% pure. Before sorting, cells positive for CD8, CD14, CD16, CD56, CD19 or bright CD25 were removed. Here immunoSEQ multiplex PCR was the method, and the copy in TCRdb shows in-frame clones only, minus some. The sample has some 1,100 clones, approximately 33% seen once. In this sample, this clone is large (0.1 to 1%). This clonotype was obtained from a human donor in good health. Source material: bacteria-reactive CD4+ T cells grown in culture. Subset reported: CFSE-low proliferating memory CD4 T cells sorted after in vitro stimulation with a heat-inactivated bacterium or M. tuberculosis lysate.

As DNA, the CDR3 is TGTGCCAGCAGCTTAGCGGGAGGGATAGCCGAGCAGTACTTC. Translation: CASSLAGGIAEQYF. V is TRBV5-4 and J is TRBJ2-7, with 10 positions matching TRBD2. Germline CDR1 reads SGHNT; CDR2 reads YYREEE (reference sequence). The CDR3 is 14 amino acids. Trimming took 2 bases from V and 6 from J; bases not matched to a gene: 5.